Shown below are 9 T cell receptor beta chains from a single sample sequenced in a study of post-analysis software for immune sequencing data. Their specific antigens are unknown. Unique molecular identifiers were built into the TCR beta cDNA libraries. TCRdb recomputed calls from the PCR reads with MiXCR, one row per CDR3 protein. The repertoire holds roughly 800,000 distinct CDR3 sequences, with about 27% as singletons. Study-level points and caveats: The study found TRBV5-6, TRBV5-1 and TRBV20-1 among several TRBV segments more frequent in patients than controls.

The sequenced material came from blood. These receptors were collected from a girl aged 10-17 years with multiple sclerosis.

The chain couples TRBV27 to TRBJ2-5; D remains ambiguous. Germline values: CDR1 MNHEY, CDR2 SMNVEV (reference sequence). This CDR3 is built from 11 residues. V lost 8 bases, J lost 7 bases, and 11 bases lay in between. The CDR3 is CASGTDLTQYF. The CDR3 nucleotides are TGTGCCAGCGGTACCGATTTGACCCAGTACTTC.

The chain joins TRBV3-1 to TRBJ1-2, with D tentatively TRBD1 (6 bases). Germline V lookup: CDR1 LGHDT, CDR2 YNNKEL (reference sequence). The CDR3 runs 13 residues. The germline V and J ends were trimmed by 4 bases and 8 bases, with 14 bases remaining between them. CDR3 nucleotide sequence: TGTGCCAGCAGCCGGAGACAGGCCTTCGGCTACACCTTC. Protein product: CASSRRQAFGYTF.

The rearrangement joins TRBV20-1 to TRBJ1-2, with D hard to call. From germline, CDR1 is DFQATT and CDR2 SNEGSKA (reference sequence). The CDR3 totals 13 residues. V dropped 4 bases and J dropped 4 bases, with 13 bases sitting between them. The CDR3 nucleotides read TGCAGTGCTAATAAGGACGACGCCTATGGCTACACCTTC. This encodes CSANKDDAYGYTF.

This clonotype has just a few counts. The rearrangement uses TRBV15 and TRBJ2-5; 11 bases are shared with TRBD1. V trimming: 2 bases; J trimming: 6 bases; junction bases outside the gene matches: 14. From germline, CDR1 is LNHNV and CDR2 YYDKDF (reference sequence). The CDR3 runs to 18 residues. The CDR3 bases are TGTGCCACCAGCAGACCTGTGGGACAGGGGGGCCTTCGGAAGACCCAGTACTTC. It specifies CATSRPVGQGGLRKTQYF.

This clonotype occurred a few times. The genes are TRBV29-1 and TRBJ1-1, with D unresolved. The germline CDR1 and CDR2 sequences are SQVTM and ANQGSEA. The CDR3 runs 11 residues. CDR3 sequence (DNA): TGCAGTGCTGAAGGAGGTACTGAAGCTTTCTTT. This encodes CSAEGGTEAFF.

This clonotype was observed a handful of times. The genes are TRBV29-1 and TRBJ2-7; TRBD2 matches at 7 bases. Germline V CDR1 and CDR2: SQVTM, ANQGSEA. This CDR3 region has 17 residues. The junction had 22 bases not matched to a gene; V was cut back by 8 bases and J by 3 bases. The CDR3 DNA follows: TGCAGCACTGGAGGGTTGTCTAGCGGACAAAACTTCTACGAGCAGTACTTC. Translating it yields CSTGGLSSGQNFYEQYF.

The chain is built from TRBV7-2 and TRBJ2-1, with TRBD2 matching 12 bases. Trimming removed 7 bases from V and 8 bases from J; junction bases left unmatched: 12. The CDR3 has 16 amino acids. Germline CDR1 reads SGHTA; CDR2 reads FQGNSA. The CDR3 loop is CASTPRRLAGGHEQFF. The CDR3 DNA reads TGTGCCAGCACCCCGCGGAGGCTAGCGGGAGGGCATGAGCAGTTCTTC.

This rearrangement joins TRBV6-1 to TRBJ2-1; D is perhaps TRBD1 (6 bases). The CDR3 is made up of 14 amino acids. The V end lost 4 bases, the J end lost 6 bases, and 13 bases lay between the germline ends. Per germline, CDR1 MNHNS and CDR2 SASEGT. The chain's CDR3 is CASSATGLGNEQFF. CDR3 nucleotides: TGTGCCAGCAGTGCAACAGGGCTGGGCAATGAGCAGTTCTTC.

The chain links TRBV6-5 to TRBJ2-7; a possible D gene is TRBD2 (7 bases). The CDR3 has 17 amino acids. V gave up 0 bases and J gave up 3 bases, with 18 bases separating them. The germline V gene encodes CDR1 MNHEY and CDR2 SVGAGI. CDR3 sequence reads: CASSYSSGGAFGYEQYF. Here the CDR3 DNA reads TGTGCCAGCAGTTACTCGTCTGGGGGGGCTTTCGGCTACGAGCAGTACTTC.